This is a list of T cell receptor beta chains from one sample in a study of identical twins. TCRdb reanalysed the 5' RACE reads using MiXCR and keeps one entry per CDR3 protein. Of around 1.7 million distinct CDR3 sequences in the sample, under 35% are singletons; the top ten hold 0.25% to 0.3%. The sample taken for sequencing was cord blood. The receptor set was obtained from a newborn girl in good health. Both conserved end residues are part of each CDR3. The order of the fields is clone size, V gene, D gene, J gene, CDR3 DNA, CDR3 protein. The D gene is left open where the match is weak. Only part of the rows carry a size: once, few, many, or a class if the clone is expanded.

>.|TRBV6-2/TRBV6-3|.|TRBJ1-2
TGTGCCAGCAGCCTCCCAGTCTGGACAGATGGCTACACCTTC
CASSLPVWTDGYTF
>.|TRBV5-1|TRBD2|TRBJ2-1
TGCGCCAGCAGCTTGGGGGCTAGCGGGGAGGTCTACAATGAGCAGTTCTTC
CASSLGASGEVYNEQFF
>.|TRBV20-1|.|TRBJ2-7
TGCAGTGCTAGAAGCACCTACCAGGGGTACGAGCAGTACTTC
CSARSTYQGYEQYF
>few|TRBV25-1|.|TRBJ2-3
TGTGCCAGGCAGGGGAAGCAGTATTTT
CARQGKQYF
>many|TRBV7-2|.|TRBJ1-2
TGTGCCAGCAGCTTAGAGGCAGGGTTTTATGGCTACACCTTC
CASSLEAGFYGYTF
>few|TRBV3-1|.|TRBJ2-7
TGTGCCAGCAGCCAAGCCATAGGGAGCCCCTACGAGCAGTACTTC
CASSQAIGSPYEQYF
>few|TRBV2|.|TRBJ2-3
TGTGCCAGCAGTGAGCCCACCCCTAACAGGGACCCTAGCACAGATACGCAGTATTTT
CASSEPTPNRDPSTDTQYF
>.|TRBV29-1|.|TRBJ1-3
TGCAGCGTTGCTAAAGGTAGCTCTGGAAACACCATATATTTT
CSVAKGSSGNTIYF
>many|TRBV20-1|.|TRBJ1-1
TGCAGTGCCGCTGACAGGAACACTGAAGCTTTCTTT
CSAADRNTEAFF
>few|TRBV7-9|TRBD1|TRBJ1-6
TGTGCCAGCAGCAGCCGGGACAGCAATTCACCCCTCCACTTT
CASSSRDSNSPLHF
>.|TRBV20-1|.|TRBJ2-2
TGCAGTGCCGCAATTACCGGGGAGCTGTTTTTT
CSAAITGELFF
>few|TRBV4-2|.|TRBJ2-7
TGTGCCAGCAGCCAAGAATTGGGGGACTTTACCTACGAGCAGTACTTC
CASSQELGDFTYEQYF
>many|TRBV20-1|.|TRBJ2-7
TGCACTATCCTGGACAAGAACTACGAGCAGTACTTC
CTILDKNYEQYF
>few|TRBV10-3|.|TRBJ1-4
TGTGCCATCAGCGGGGGTCCCCCAGGTGGGGCTAGAGGCGAAAAACTGTTTTTT
CAISGGPPGGARGEKLFF
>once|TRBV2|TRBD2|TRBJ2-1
TGTGCCAGCAGTGAGGGGGGGAGGAGCTCCTACAATGAGCAGTTCTTC
CASSEGGRSSYNEQFF
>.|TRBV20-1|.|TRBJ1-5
TGCAGTGCTGAGGGGAGGGGGTCCTTTAGCAATCAGCCCCAGCATTTT
CSAEGRGSFSNQPQHF
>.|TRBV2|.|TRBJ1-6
TGTGCCAGCAGTGAGGACGGGATGGGTTCACCCCTCCACTTT
CASSEDGMGSPLHF
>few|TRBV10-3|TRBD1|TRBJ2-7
TGTGCCATCTGGGGACAGGGGGCTTACAATGAGCAGTACTTC
CAIWGQGAYNEQYF
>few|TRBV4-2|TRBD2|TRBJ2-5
TGTGCCAGCAGCCAAGTTTTAGCGGGGGGGAAAGAGACCCAGTACTTC
CASSQVLAGGKETQYF
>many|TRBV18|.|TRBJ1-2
TGTGCCAGCAGTGCCCGCAATGGCTACACCTTC
CASSARNGYTF
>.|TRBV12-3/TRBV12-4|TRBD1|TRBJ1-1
TGTGCCAGCAGTTTAGACAGACAGGGAGCTTTCTTT
CASSLDRQGAFF
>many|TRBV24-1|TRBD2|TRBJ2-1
TGTGCCACCAGTGACTGGACTAGCGGAAATGAGCAGTTCTTC
CATSDWTSGNEQFF
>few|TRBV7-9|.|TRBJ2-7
TGTGCCAGCAGCTCCGGACTCCAGGCCTACGAGCAGTACTTC
CASSSGLQAYEQYF
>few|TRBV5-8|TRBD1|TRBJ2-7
TGTGCCAGCAGCTCCGGACAGGGGAACCTCTACGAGCAGTACTTC
CASSSGQGNLYEQYF
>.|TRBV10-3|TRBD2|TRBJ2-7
TGTGCCATCACCGAGCGGGAGGCGTACAATGAGCAGTACTTC
CAITEREAYNEQYF
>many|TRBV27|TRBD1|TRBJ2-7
TGTGCCAGCAGTTTATCTGGGACAGGGGCTAACGAGCAGTACTTC
CASSLSGTGANEQYF
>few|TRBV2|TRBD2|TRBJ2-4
TGTGCCAGCAGTCCTAGATTAGCGGGGGCCATAGCCAAAAACATTCAGTACTTC
CASSPRLAGAIAKNIQYF
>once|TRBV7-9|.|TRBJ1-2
TGTGCCAGCAGCTCCCTCGGGGTGGGCTACACCTTC
CASSSLGVGYTF
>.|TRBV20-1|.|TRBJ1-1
TGCAGTGCTAGGGGCCGCTACGTGGAAGCTTTCTTT
CSARGRYVEAFF
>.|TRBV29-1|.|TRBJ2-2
TGCAGCGTTGGGAGGGGGCCGAACACCGGGGAGCTGTTTTTT
CSVGRGPNTGELFF
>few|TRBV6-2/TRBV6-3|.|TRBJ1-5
TGTGCCAGCAGTTTCTGGGCTCAGCCCCAGCATTTT
CASSFWAQPQHF
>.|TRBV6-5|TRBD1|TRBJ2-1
TGTGCCAGCAGTCGGGACAGGGGGTTTTCAGGAGGGCAGTTCTTC
CASSRDRGFSGGQFF
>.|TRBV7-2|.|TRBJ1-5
TGTGCCAGCAGCTTAGTCCCCGGACAATATAGCAATCAGCCCCAGCATTTT
CASSLVPGQYSNQPQHF
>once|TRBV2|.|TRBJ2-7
TGTGCCAGCAGCTATTCCTACGAGCGGTACTTC
CASSYSYERYF
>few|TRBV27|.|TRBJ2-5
TGTGCCAGCTACGGACCACCAAAACAAGAGACCCAGTACTTC
CASYGPPKQETQYF
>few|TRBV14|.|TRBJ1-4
TGTGCCAGCACGATTGGAGGAGCTAATGAAAAACTGTTTTTT
CASTIGGANEKLFF
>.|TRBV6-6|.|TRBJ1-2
TGTGCCAGCAGCCCGGAACACCCAAATGGCTACACCTTC
CASSPEHPNGYTF
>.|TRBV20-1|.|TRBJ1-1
TGCAGCGGCAGCCCCCGTCTGACTGAAGCTTTCTTT
CSGSPRLTEAFF
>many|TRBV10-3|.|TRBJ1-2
TGTGCCATCAGTGAACTGGTGGGCTACACCTTC
CAISELVGYTF
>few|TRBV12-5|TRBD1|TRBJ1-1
TGTGCTAGTGGGACAGGGGGCACTGAAGCTTTCTTT
CASGTGGTEAFF
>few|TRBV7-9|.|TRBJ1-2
TGTGCCATCGACAGAAACTATGGCTACACCTTC
CAIDRNYGYTF
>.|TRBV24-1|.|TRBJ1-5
TGTGCCACCAGTGAATCTTCAGGGAACAATCAGCCCCAGCATTTT
CATSESSGNNQPQHF
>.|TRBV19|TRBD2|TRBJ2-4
TGTGCCAGTAGTATAGATGTCATAGCGGGAGACTACAATGAGCAGTACTTC
CASSIDVIAGDYNEQYF
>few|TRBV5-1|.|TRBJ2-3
TGCGCCAGCAGCTTGCACAGTTTATCTAGCACAGATACGCAGTATTTT
CASSLHSLSSTDTQYF
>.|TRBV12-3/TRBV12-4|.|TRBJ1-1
TGTGCCAGCAGTTTAGGGGGACTGAAGAACACTGAAGCTTTCTTT
CASSLGGLKNTEAFF
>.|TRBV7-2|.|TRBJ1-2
TGTGCCAGCAGCCAGGGGCGCGCTGTTAGCTATGGCTACACCTTC
CASSQGRAVSYGYTF
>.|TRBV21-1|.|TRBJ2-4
TGTGCCAGCAGCCCTATGTATACAGTAGCCAAAAACATTCAGTACTTC
CASSPMYTVAKNIQYF
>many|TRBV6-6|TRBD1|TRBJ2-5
TGTGCCAGCAGTTATGTTACAGGGGAAGAGACCCAGTACTTC
CASSYVTGEETQYF
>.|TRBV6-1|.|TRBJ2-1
TGTGCCAGCAGTACCCTAAGGTGGGGCATGGCACAGGATGAGCAGTTCTTC
CASSTLRWGMAQDEQFF